This section outlines one T cell receptor (beta chain) sequence together with its context. Its antigen remains unknown. Profiled with immunoSEQ multiplex PCR; TCRdb holds only in-frame clones, not every one. The sample lists some 84,000 clones, 87% occurring once. From germline, CDR1 is MNHEY and CDR2 SVGAGI. The CDR3 totals 12 residues. V was clipped by 5 bases and J by 7 bases, with 9 bases between them. This specimen belongs to a study of T cell responses to AZD1222 COVID-19 vaccine. The study's findings and limits: Clonal diversity may have been underestimated, and the donors were mostly white British, with more females than males. Close to half of spike-specific TCRs reportedly recognize unmutated variant regions. Seropositive AZD1222 recipients at baseline numbered only five or six. Repertoire sampling was restricted to post-peak T cell response timepoints.

This receptor was obtained from an adult who received the AZD1222 COVID-19 vaccine. Specimen: peripheral blood, collected 28 days after the second AZD1222 dose. The chain combines TRBV6-5 with TRBJ2-1; D gene unclear. CDR3 residues: CASSPGGNEQFF. For the CDR3, the DNA is TGTGCCAGCAGTCCCGGTGGGAATGAGCAGTTCTTC.